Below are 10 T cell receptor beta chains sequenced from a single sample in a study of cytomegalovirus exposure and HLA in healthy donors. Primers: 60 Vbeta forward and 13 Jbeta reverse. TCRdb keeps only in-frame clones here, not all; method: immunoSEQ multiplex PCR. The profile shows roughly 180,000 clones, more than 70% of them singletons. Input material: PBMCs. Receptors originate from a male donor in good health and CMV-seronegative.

CDR3 loop: CASTKGGDQPQHF. The CDR3 DNA reads as TGTGCCAGCACTAAAGGGGGAGATCAGCCCCAGCATTTT. V gene TRBV5-6 combines with J gene TRBJ1-5, with D tentatively TRBD1 (6 bases). V was trimmed by 6 bases and J by 5 bases, leaving 12 bases between them. CDR1 SGHDT and CDR2 YYEEEE come from the germline V gene. CDR3 size: 13 residues.

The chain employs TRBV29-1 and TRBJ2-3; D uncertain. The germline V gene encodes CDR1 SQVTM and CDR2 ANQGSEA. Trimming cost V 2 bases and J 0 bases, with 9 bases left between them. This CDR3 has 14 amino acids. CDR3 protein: CSVEQAGSTDTQYF. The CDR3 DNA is TGCAGCGTTGAACAAGCAGGTAGCACAGATACGCAGTATTTT.

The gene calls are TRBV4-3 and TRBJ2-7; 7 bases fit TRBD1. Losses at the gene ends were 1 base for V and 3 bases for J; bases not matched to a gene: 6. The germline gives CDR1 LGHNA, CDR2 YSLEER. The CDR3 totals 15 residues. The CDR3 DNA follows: TGCGCCAGCAGCCAAGGAAGACAGGGCCTCTACGAGCAGTACTTC. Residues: CASSQGRQGLYEQYF.

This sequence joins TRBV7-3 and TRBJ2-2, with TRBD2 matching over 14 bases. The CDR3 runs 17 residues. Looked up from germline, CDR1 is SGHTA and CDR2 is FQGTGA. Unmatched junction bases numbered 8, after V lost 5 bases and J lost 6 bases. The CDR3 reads CASSPGTSGRLAGELFF. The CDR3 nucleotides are TGTGCCAGCAGCCCCGGGACTAGCGGGAGACTAGCCGGGGAGCTGTTTTTT.

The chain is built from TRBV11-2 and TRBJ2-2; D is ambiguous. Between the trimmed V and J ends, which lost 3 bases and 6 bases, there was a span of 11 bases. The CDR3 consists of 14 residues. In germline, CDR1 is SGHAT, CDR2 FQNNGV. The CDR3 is CASSFRQQSGELFF. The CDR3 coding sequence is TGTGCCAGCAGCTTCAGGCAGCAATCCGGGGAGCTGTTTTTT.

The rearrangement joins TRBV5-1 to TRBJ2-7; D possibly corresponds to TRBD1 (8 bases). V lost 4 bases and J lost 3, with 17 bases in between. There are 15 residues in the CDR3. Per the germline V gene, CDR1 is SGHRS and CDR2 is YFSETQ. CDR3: CASSPQGASGYEQYF. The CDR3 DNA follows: TGCGCCAGCAGCCCGCAGGGGGCTAGCGGCTACGAGCAGTACTTC. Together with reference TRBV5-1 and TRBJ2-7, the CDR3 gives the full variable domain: KAGVTQTPRYLIKTRGQQVTLSCSPISGHRSVSWYQQTPGQGLQFLFEYFSETQRNKGNFPGRFSGRQFSNSRSEMNVSTLELGDSALYLCASSPQGASGYEQYFGPGTRLTVT.

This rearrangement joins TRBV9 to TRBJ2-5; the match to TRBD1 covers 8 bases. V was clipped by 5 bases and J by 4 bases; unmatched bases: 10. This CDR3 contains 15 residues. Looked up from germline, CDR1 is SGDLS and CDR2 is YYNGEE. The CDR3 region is CASSTGRGRTETQYF. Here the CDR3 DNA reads TGTGCCAGCAGTACTGGCAGGGGGCGAACAGAGACCCAGTACTTC.

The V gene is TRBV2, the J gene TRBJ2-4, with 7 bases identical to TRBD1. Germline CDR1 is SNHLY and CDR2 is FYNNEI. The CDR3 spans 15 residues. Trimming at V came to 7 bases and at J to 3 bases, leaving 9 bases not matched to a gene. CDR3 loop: CASIVGTAIKNIQYF. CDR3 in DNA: TGTGCCAGCATTGTCGGGACAGCGATCAAAAACATTCAGTACTTC.

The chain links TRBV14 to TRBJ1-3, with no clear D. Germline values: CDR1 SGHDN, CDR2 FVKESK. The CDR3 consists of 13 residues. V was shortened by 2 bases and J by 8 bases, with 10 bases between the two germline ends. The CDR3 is CASSQSWQDTIYF. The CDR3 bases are TGTGCCAGCAGCCAATCGTGGCAGGACACCATATATTTT.

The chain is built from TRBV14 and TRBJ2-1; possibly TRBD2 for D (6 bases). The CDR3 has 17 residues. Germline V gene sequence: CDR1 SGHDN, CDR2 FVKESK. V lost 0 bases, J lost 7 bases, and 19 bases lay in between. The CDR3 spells CASSQDRGTSFGNEQFF. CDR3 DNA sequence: TGTGCCAGCAGCCAAGATCGAGGAACTAGCTTTGGGAATGAGCAGTTCTTC.